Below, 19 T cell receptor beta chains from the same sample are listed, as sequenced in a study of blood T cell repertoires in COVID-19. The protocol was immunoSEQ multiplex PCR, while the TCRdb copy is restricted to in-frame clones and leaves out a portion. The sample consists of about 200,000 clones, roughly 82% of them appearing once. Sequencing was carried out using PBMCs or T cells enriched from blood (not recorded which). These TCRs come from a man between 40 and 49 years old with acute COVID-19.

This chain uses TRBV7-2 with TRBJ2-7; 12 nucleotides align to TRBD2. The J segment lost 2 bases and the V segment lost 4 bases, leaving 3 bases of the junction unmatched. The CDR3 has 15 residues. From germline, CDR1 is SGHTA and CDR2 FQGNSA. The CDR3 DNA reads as TGTGCCAGCAGCTCAGGACTAGCGGGAACCTACGAGCAGTACTTC. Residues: CASSSGLAGTYEQYF.

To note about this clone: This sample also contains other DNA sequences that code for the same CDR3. For the CDR3, the DNA is TGTGCCAGCAGTCTCACAGGGAACTATGGCTACACCTTC. This gives the protein CASSLTGNYGYTF. The chain joins TRBV27 to TRBJ1-2; D is perhaps TRBD1 (6 bases). The length of the CDR3 is 13 residues. Trimming took 5 bases from V and 2 from J, leaving 9 bases between them. Germline V CDR1 and CDR2: MNHEY, SMNVEV (reference sequence).

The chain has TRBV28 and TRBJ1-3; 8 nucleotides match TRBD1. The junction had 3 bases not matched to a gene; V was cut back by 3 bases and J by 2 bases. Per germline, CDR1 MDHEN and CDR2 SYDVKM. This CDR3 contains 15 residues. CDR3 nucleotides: TGTGCCAGCAGTTTCAGGGACAGGCCTGGAAACACCATATATTTT. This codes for CASSFRDRPGNTIYF.

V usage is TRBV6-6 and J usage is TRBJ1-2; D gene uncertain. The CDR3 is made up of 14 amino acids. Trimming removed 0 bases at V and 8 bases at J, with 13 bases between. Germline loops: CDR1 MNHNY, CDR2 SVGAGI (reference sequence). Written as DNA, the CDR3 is TGTGCCAGCAGTTACTCTCCGGGTCCGGAGGGCTACACCTTC. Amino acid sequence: CASSYSPGPEGYTF.

The chain's CDR3 is CASSPIRTGINTEAFF. The DNA for the CDR3 is TGTGCCAGTAGTCCGATTCGGACAGGGATTAACACTGAAGCTTTCTTT. The chain carries TRBV19 and TRBJ1-1, with 8 bases matching TRBD1. Trimming at V came to 5 bases and at J to 2 bases, leaving 10 bases not matched to a gene. CDR1 is LNHDA and CDR2 is SQIVND in the germline V gene (reference sequence). This CDR3 contains 16 residues.

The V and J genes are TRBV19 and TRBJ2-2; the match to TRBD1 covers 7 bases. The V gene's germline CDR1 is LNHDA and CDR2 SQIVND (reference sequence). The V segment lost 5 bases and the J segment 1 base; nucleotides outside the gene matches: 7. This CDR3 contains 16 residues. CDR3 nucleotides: TGTGCCAGTAGTTTTCCGGGACAGATGAACACCGGGGAGCTGTTTTTT. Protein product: CASSFPGQMNTGELFF.

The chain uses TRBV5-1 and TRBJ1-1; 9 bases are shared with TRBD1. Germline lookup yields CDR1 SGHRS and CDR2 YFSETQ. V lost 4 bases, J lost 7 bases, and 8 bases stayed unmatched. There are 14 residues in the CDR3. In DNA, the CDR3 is TGCGCCAGCAGCCCCTCCGGGACAGGGCTTGAAGCTTTCTTT. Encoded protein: CASSPSGTGLEAFF.

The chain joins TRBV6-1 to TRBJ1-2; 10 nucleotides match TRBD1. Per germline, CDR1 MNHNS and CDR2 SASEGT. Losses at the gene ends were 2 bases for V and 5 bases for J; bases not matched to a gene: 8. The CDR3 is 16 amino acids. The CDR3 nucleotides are TGTGCCAGCAGTGAACACCACCGGGACAGGGGTTATGGCTACACCTTC. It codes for CASSEHHRDRGYGYTF.

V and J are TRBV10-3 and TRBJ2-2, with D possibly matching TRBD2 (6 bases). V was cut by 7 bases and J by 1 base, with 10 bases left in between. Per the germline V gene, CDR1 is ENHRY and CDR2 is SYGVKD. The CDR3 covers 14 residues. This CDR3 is CAIKASENTGELFF. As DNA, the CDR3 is TGTGCCATCAAGGCTAGCGAGAACACCGGGGAGCTGTTTTTT.

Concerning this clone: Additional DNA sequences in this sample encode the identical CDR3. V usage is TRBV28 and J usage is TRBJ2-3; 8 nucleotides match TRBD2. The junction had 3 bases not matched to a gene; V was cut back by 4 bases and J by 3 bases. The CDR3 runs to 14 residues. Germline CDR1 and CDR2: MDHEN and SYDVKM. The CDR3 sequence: CASSSSGGTDTQYF. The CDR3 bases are TGTGCCAGCAGTTCAAGCGGGGGAACAGATACGCAGTATTTT.

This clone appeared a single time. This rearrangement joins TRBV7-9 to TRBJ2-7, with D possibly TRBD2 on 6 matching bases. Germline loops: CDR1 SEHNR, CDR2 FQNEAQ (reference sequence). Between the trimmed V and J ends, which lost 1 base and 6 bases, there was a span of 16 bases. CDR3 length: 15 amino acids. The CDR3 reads CASSLVRTMGGEQYF. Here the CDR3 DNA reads TGTGCCAGCAGCTTAGTACGTACTATGGGAGGCGAGCAGTACTTC. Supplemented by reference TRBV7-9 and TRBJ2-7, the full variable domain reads DTGVSQNPRHKITKRGQNVTFRCDPISEHNRLYWYRQTLGQGPEFLTYFQNEAQLEKSRLLSDRFSAERPKGSFSTLEIQRTEQGDSAMYLCASSLVRTMGGEQYFGPGTRLTVT.

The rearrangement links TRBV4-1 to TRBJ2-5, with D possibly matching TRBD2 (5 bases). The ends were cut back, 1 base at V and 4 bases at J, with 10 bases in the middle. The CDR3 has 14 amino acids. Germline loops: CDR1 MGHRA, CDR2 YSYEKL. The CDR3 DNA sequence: TGCGCCAGCAGCCAAGGCCGACGGGGAGAGACCCAGTACTTC. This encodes CASSQGRRGETQYF.

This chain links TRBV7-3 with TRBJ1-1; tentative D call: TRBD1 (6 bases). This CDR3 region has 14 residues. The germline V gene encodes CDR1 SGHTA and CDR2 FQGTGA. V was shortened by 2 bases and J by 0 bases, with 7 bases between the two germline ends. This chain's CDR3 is CASSLRQVNTEAFF. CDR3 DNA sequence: TGTGCCAGCAGCTTACGACAGGTGAACACTGAAGCTTTCTTT. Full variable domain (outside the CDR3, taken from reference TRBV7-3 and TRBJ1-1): GAGVSQTPSNKVTEKGKYVELRCDPISGHTALYWYRQSLGQGPEFLIYFQGTGAADDSGLPNDRFFAVRPEGSVSTLKIQRTERGDSAVYLCASSLRQVNTEAFFGQGTRLTVV.

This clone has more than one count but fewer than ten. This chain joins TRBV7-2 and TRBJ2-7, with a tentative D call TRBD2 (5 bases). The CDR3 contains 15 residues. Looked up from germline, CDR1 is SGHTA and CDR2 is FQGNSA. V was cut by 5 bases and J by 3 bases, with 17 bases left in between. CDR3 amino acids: CASSTRLTPDYEQYF. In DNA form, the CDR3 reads TGTGCCAGCAGCACTCGACTAACCCCTGACTACGAGCAGTACTTC.

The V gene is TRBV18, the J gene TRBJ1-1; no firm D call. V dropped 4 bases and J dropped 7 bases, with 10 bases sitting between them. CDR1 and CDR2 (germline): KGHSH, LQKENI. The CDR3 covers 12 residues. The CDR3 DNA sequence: TGTGCCAGCTCACAGAGCCTAGGTGAAGCTTTCTTT. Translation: CASSQSLGEAFF.

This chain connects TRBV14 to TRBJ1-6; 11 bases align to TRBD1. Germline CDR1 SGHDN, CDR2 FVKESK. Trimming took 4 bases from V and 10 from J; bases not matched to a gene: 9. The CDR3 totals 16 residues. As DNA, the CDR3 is TGTGCCAGCAGCCGTGGGACCGGGACAGGGGGATCACCCCTCCACTTT. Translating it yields CASSRGTGTGGSPLHF. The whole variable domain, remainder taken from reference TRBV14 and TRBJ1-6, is EAGVTQFPSHSVIEKGQTVTLRCDPISGHDNLYWYRRVMGKEIKFLLHFVKESKQDESGMPNNRFLAERTGGTYSTLKVQPAELEDSGVYFCASSRGTGTGGSPLHFGNGTRLTVT.

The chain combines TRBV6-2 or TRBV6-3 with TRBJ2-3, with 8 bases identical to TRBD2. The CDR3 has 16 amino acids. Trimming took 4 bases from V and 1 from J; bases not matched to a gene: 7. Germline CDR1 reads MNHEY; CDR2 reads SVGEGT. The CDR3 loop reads CASSSAGRARTDTQYF. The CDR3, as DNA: TGTGCCAGCAGTTCCGCCGGGAGGGCGCGCACAGATACGCAGTATTTT.

This CDR3 is CASSLDGFGYTF. The CDR3 nucleotides read TGCGCCAGCAGCTTGGACGGGTTCGGCTACACCTTC. The J gene is TRBJ1-2, the V gene TRBV5-1; D gene unclear. Germline CDR1 reads SGHRS; CDR2 reads YFSETQ. V was trimmed by 0 bases and J by 8 bases, leaving 8 bases between them. The CDR3 contains 12 residues.

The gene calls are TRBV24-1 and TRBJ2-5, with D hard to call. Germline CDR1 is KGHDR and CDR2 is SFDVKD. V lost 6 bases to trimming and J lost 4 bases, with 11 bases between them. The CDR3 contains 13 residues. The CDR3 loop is CATSSPFGETQYF. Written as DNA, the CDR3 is TGTGCCACCAGTAGCCCCTTTGGAGAGACCCAGTACTTC.